Presented here are 28 T cell receptor beta chains from one specimen sequenced in a study of early T cells in non-severe SARS-CoV-2 infection. TCRdb passed the 5' RACE reads through MiXCR, listing each CDR3 protein once. The table has about 50,000 distinct CDR3 sequences, less than 15% seen once. Specimen: whole blood. The receptor set was obtained from an adult who was a healthcare worker with PCR-confirmed SARS-CoV-2 infection or an uninfected control (not recorded which).

The sample holds many counts of this clonotype. The rearrangement uses TRBV2 and TRBJ2-3; D remains ambiguous. The germline V gene has CDR1 SNHLY and CDR2 FYNNEI. V dropped 4 bases and J dropped 5 bases, with 10 bases sitting between them. The CDR3 is 13 residues long. This CDR3 reads CASSGSVRDTQYF. CDR3 bases: TGTGCCAGCAGTGGCTCGGTGAGAGATACGCAGTATTTT. Based on the CDR3 plus reference TRBV2 and TRBJ2-3, the full variable domain is EPEVTQTPSHQVTQMGQEVILRCVPISNHLYFYWYRQILGQKVEFLVSFYNNEISEKSEIFDDQFSVERPDGSNFTLKIRSTKLEDSAMYFCASSGSVRDTQYFGPGTRLTVL.

This CDR3 is CASSLGQAIGTF. In DNA, the CDR3 is TGTGCCAGCAGTTTAGGACAGGCCATCGGAACCTTC. J is TRBJ1-2 and V is TRBV12-3 or TRBV12-4; D is perhaps TRBD1 (6 bases). Trimming took off 1 base at V and 14 bases at J, with 14 bases between the two ends. The CDR3 extends over 12 amino acids.

This clonotype was found many times. The V and J genes are TRBV7-8 and TRBJ2-1, with D perhaps TRBD2 (5 bases). Germline V gene sequence: CDR1 SGHVS, CDR2 FQNEAQ. The V end was cut by 8 bases, the J end by 0 bases, with 11 bases between. The CDR3 runs to 14 residues. The CDR3 DNA reads TGTGCCAGCGGACTTAAGCGCTCCTACAATGAGCAGTTCTTC. Its translation is CASGLKRSYNEQFF. Based on the CDR3 plus reference TRBV7-8 and TRBJ2-1, the full variable domain is GAGVSQSPRYKVAKRGQDVALRCDPISGHVSLFWYQQALGQGPEFLTYFQNEAQLDKSGLPSDRFFAERPEGSVSTLKIQRTQQEDSAVYLCASGLKRSYNEQFFGPGTRLTVL.

This clonotype was observed at least ten times. This sequence joins TRBV20-1 and TRBJ2-2; TRBD2 agrees at 14 bases. CDR1 and CDR2 from the germline V gene are DFQATT and SNEGSKA (reference sequence). CDR3 length: 17 amino acids. V trimming: 6 bases; J trimming: 3 bases; junction bases outside the gene matches: 9. The CDR3 is CSAQGLAGDAYTGELFF. Written as DNA, the CDR3 is TGCAGTGCCCAGGGACTAGCGGGAGATGCCTACACCGGGGAGCTGTTTTTT.

This clonotype has ten or more counts. The chain is built from TRBV14 and TRBJ2-1; TRBD1 aligns across 8 bases. CDR3 length equals 16 residues. With V trimmed by 1 base and J by 2 bases, 4 bases remained unmatched. The V gene's germline CDR1 is SGHDN and CDR2 FVKESK. The CDR3 region is CASSQGPGQAYNEQFF. As DNA, the CDR3 is TGTGCCAGCAGCCAAGGCCCGGGACAGGCCTACAATGAGCAGTTCTTC.

In its sample, this clonotype was seen many times. V and J are TRBV20-1 and TRBJ1-1; D not certain. This CDR3 spans 14 amino acids. Germline CDR1 DFQATT, CDR2 SNEGSKA (reference sequence). The CDR3 sequence is CSADSPTPNTEAFF. CDR3 nucleotide sequence: TGCAGCGCCGATTCCCCGACTCCCAACACTGAAGCTTTCTTT.

A remark on this clonotype: This may arise from a read error, as a much more abundant clone is one base away. This chain joins TRBV19 and TRBJ2-3; D is undetermined. Germline CDR1 LNHDA, CDR2 SQIVND (reference sequence). The CDR3 covers 14 residues. V lost 5 bases to trimming and J lost 0 bases, with 9 bases between them. DNA for the CDR3: TGTGCCAGTAGTCCGTGGACCAGCACAGATACGCAGTATTTT. Protein: CASSPWTSTDTQYF.

This clonotype was seen many times. The V gene is TRBV15, the J gene TRBJ2-1; 8 bases match TRBD1. The CDR3 consists of 13 residues. Germline CDR1 reads LNHNV; CDR2 reads YYDKDF (reference sequence). With 9 bases clipped from V and 4 bases from J, the junction kept 5 bases outside the gene matches. The CDR3 DNA follows: TGTGCCACAACAGGGGGGTCGTACAATGAGCAGTTCTTC. Its translation: CATTGGSYNEQFF.

This clonotype was seen a few times. The genes are TRBV5-1 and TRBJ1-1; D ambiguous. Trimming took 0 bases from V and 8 from J, leaving 8 bases between them. The CDR3 loop spans 12 amino acids. Germline values: CDR1 SGHRS, CDR2 YFSETQ. The CDR3 here is CASSLVADEAFF. The CDR3 DNA follows: TGCGCCAGCAGCTTGGTGGCAGACGAAGCTTTCTTT.

The chain couples TRBV7-2 to TRBJ1-1; D gene ambiguous. With 6 bases removed from V and 0 bases from J, the gap between germline ends came to 11 bases. CDR3 length: 14 amino acids. In germline, CDR1 is SGHTA, CDR2 FQGNSA. The CDR3 region has the DNA TGTGCCAGCAGTCCCGGCAGGATGAACACTGAAGCTTTCTTT. It specifies CASSPGRMNTEAFF.

The chain employs TRBV20-1 and TRBJ1-6, with a possible D match to TRBD1 (5 bases). Germline-derived CDR1 and CDR2 are DFQATT and SNEGSKA (reference sequence). The CDR3 has 16 amino acids. Trimming took off 0 bases at V and 10 bases at J, with 19 bases between the two ends. This CDR3 is CSARDPFALGGSPLHF. CDR3 DNA: TGCAGTGCTAGAGACCCTTTTGCCCTCGGGGGATCACCCCTCCACTTT.

V gene TRBV27 combines with J gene TRBJ1-6; D remains unclear. Deletions cut 0 bases from V and 7 bases from J, with 13 bases between. Germline V gene sequence: CDR1 MNHEY, CDR2 SMNVEV (reference sequence). The CDR3 has 16 residues. As DNA, the CDR3 is TGTGCCAGCAGTTTATCGATTGGGAGCCCAAATTCACCCCTCCACTTT. It is translated as CASSLSIGSPNSPLHF.

There are many counts of this clonotype. The chain is built from TRBV14 and TRBJ1-6; D is unresolved. Germline V gene sequence: CDR1 SGHDN, CDR2 FVKESK. The ends were cut back, 0 bases at V and 4 bases at J, with 16 bases in the middle. The length of the CDR3 is 18 residues. The CDR3 sequence: CASSQEVWGWLYNSPLHF. DNA for the CDR3: TGTGCCAGCAGCCAAGAGGTCTGGGGTTGGCTGTATAATTCACCCCTCCACTTT. Complete variable domain (other parts from reference TRBV14 and TRBJ1-6): EAGVTQFPSHSVIEKGQTVTLRCDPISGHDNLYWYRRVMGKEIKFLLHFVKESKQDESGMPNNRFLAERTGGTYSTLKVQPAELEDSGVYFCASSQEVWGWLYNSPLHFGNGTRLTVT.

This clonotype was counted a few times. CDR3 sequence (DNA): TGTGCCAGCAGCTTAATGGCAAATGAGCAGTTCTTC. It yields the protein CASSLMANEQFF. The rearrangement links TRBV7-9 to TRBJ2-1; no firm D call. There are 12 residues in the CDR3. Germline V gene data show CDR1 as SEHNR and CDR2 as FQNEAQ (reference sequence). Trimming removed 2 bases from V and 7 bases from J, with 6 bases in between.

In its sample, this clonotype was seen many times. V is TRBV2 and J is TRBJ1-2, with D perhaps matching TRBD1 (6 bases). With 4 bases removed from V and 2 bases from J, the gap between germline ends came to 8 bases. CDR3 length: 13 amino acids. The germline V gene has CDR1 SNHLY and CDR2 FYNNEI. DNA of the CDR3: TGTGCCAGCAGTGGACAGGAGAACTATGGCTACACCTTC. Translating gives CASSGQENYGYTF.

The table lists this clonotype with many counts. In DNA, the CDR3 is TGCAGTGCTAGACAGGGCGCTCCAACACATGGCTACACCTTC. Translation: CSARQGAPTHGYTF. The chain has TRBV20-1 and TRBJ1-2; D perhaps matches TRBD1 (5 bases). The CDR3 is 14 residues long. Trimming shortened V by 2 bases and J by 6 bases, and 16 bases separated the two germline ends. From germline, CDR1 is DFQATT and CDR2 SNEGSKA (reference sequence).

This chain joins TRBV7-8 and TRBJ2-7; 7 nucleotides agree with TRBD1. Germline V gene sequence: CDR1 SGHVS, CDR2 FQNEAQ. This CDR3 region has 14 residues. With 5 bases clipped from V and 3 bases from J, the junction kept 7 bases outside the gene matches. CDR3 nucleotide sequence: TGTGCCAGCAGCGCCCGGGACAGAATCTACGAGCAGTACTTC. This translates into CASSARDRIYEQYF.

This clonotype was observed a few times. The chain carries TRBV7-6 and TRBJ2-3, with D possibly called TRBD1 or TRBD2 (5 bases each). CDR3 length: 15 residues. The V and J ends lost 0 bases and 4 bases respectively, with 11 bases between them. Per germline, CDR1 SGHVS and CDR2 FNYEAQ. The CDR3 loop is CASSLARGSPDTQYF. The DNA for the CDR3 is TGTGCCAGCAGCTTAGCGAGGGGCAGCCCAGATACGCAGTATTTT.

At least ten counts were recorded for this clonotype. The chain couples TRBV29-1 to TRBJ1-2, with D uncertain. CDR1 and CDR2 (germline): SQVTM, ANQGSEA. The ends were cut back, 6 bases at V and 4 bases at J, with 18 bases in the middle. The CDR3 runs to 14 residues. CDR3 in DNA: TGCAGCGTCCGATTTAGGAGGCGCCGCTATGGCTACACCTTC. This codes for CSVRFRRRRYGYTF.

This rearrangement joins TRBV2 to TRBJ2-1; D gene unclear. The CDR3 is 14 residues long. V gave up 6 bases and J gave up 0 bases, with 9 bases separating them. Germline V gene lookup returns CDR1 SNHLY and CDR2 FYNNEI. The CDR3 here is CASRGQSSYNEQFF. For the CDR3, the DNA is TGTGCCAGCAGAGGGCAGAGCTCCTACAATGAGCAGTTCTTC.

Comments on this clonotype: One junction end does not reproduce the germline sequence, and a read error may be involved. The genes are TRBV5-1 and TRBJ2-1; 7 nucleotides align to TRBD2. CDR1 SGHRS and CDR2 YFSETQ come from the germline V gene. This CDR3 is 14 amino acids long. The CDR3 reads CASSLGGSYYEQFF. The CDR3 DNA follows: TGCGCCAGCAGCTTGGGCGGGAGCTACTATGAGCAGTTCTTC.

The rearrangement joins TRBV7-9 to TRBJ1-1; no firm D call. CDR1 is SEHNR and CDR2 is FQNEAQ in the germline V gene (reference sequence). The CDR3 totals 13 residues. V lost 5 bases, J lost 4 bases, and 11 bases lay in between. The CDR3 here is CASSPRPSTEAFF. The CDR3 nucleotides are TGTGCCAGCAGCCCCCGTCCGAGCACTGAAGCTTTCTTT.

This clonotype appeared many times. The chain combines TRBV6-1 with TRBJ2-7; 8 nucleotides match TRBD1. Unmatched junction bases numbered 8, after V lost 6 bases and J lost 4 bases. This CDR3 comprises 14 residues. CDR1 is MNHNS and CDR2 is SASEGT in the germline V gene. As DNA, the CDR3 is TGTGCCAGCAGAGCCGGGACAGGCAATTACGAGCAGTACTTC. As protein: CASRAGTGNYEQYF.

This clonotype was detected many times. The V call is TRBV2, the J call TRBJ1-3, with D tentatively TRBD1 (6 bases). Germline lookup yields CDR1 SNHLY and CDR2 FYNNEI. Trimming took 7 bases from V and 3 from J, leaving 16 bases between them. The CDR3 is made up of 15 amino acids. For the CDR3, the DNA is TGTGCCAGCACCCTTCCGGGGGCGGGTGGAAACACCATATATTTT. Translation: CASTLPGAGGNTIYF.

This clonotype was detected a few times. The V and J genes are TRBV29-1 and TRBJ2-7; 10 nucleotides agree with TRBD1. The CDR3 length is 13 residues. Germline V gene data show CDR1 as SQVTM and CDR2 as ANQGSEA. V lost 6 bases to trimming and J lost 0 bases; unmatched junction nucleotides: 2. In nucleotides, the CDR3 is TGCAGCGTAGGGACAGGGGTCTCCTACGAGCAGTACTTC. Residues: CSVGTGVSYEQYF.

Only a few counts were recorded for this clonotype. The V gene is TRBV29-1, the J gene TRBJ2-7; D may be TRBD1 or TRBD2 (5 bases each). Trimming removed 4 bases from V and 1 base from J, with 14 bases in between. Germline loops: CDR1 SQVTM, CDR2 ANQGSEA. This CDR3 has 14 residues. The CDR3 sequence is CSVVGRGESYEQYF. The CDR3 bases are TGCAGCGTTGTGGGGAGAGGGGAATCCTACGAGCAGTACTTC.

This clonotype was counted between two and nine times. The chain carries TRBV5-1 and TRBJ2-2, with a possible D match to TRBD1 (6 bases). With 1 base removed from V and 6 bases from J, the gap between germline ends came to 10 bases. Per germline, CDR1 SGHRS and CDR2 YFSETQ. This CDR3 comprises 14 residues. CDR3 nucleotides: TGCGCCAGCAGCTTGAGTCAGGGGCCCGGGGAGCTGTTTTTT. It specifies CASSLSQGPGELFF.

This clonotype was detected only a few times. V and J are TRBV4-1 and TRBJ2-1; no reliable D call. V was trimmed by 1 base and J by 10 bases, leaving 11 bases between them. This CDR3 has 13 amino acids. Germline-derived CDR1 and CDR2 are MGHRA and YSYEKL. The CDR3 spells CASSQANSPEQFF. In DNA, the CDR3 is TGCGCCAGCAGCCAAGCAAACTCTCCAGAGCAGTTCTTC.